This T cell receptor (beta chain) was identified during a study of long-term antiretroviral therapy in people with HIV. Sequencing relied on immunoSEQ assay v3.0, run at survey level. The assay was immunoSEQ multiplex PCR, and TCRdb's table has in-frame clones only and misses some. The repertoire holds about 36,000 clones, with around three quarters as singletons. The CDR3 totals 15 residues. Germline CDR1 and CDR2: MNHEY and SVGAGI. Trimming cost V 5 bases and J 4 bases; bases outside gene matches: 10. The chain combines TRBV6-5 with TRBJ2-7, with TRBD2 matching 8 bases. The clonotype comes from a man younger than 45 with HIV. The material was unsorted PBMCs, obtained 3.4 years after starting antiretroviral therapy. CDR3 in amino acids: CASSPLAGEGYEQYF. CDR3 coding DNA: TGTGCCAGCAGTCCCCTAGCGGGCGAGGGTTACGAGCAGTACTTC.